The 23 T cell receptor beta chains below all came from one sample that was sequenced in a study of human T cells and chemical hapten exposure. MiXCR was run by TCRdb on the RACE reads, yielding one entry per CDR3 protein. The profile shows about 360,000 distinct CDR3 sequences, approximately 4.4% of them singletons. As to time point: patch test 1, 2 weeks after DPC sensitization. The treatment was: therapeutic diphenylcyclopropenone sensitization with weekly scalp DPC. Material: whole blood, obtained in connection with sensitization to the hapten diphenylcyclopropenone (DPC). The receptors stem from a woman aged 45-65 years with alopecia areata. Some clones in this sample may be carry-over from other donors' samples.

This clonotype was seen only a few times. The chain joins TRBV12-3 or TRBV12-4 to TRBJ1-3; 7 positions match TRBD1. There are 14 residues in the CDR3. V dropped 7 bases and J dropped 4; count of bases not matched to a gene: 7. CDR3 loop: CASTTGFDGNTIYF. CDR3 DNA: TGTGCCAGCACGACAGGGTTCGACGGAAACACCATATATTTT.

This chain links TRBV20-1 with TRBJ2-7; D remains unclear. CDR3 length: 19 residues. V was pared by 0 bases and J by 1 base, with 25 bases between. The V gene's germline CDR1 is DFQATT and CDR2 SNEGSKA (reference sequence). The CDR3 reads CSARDVGTVNSFLSYEQYF. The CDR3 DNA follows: TGCAGTGCTAGAGATGTAGGAACAGTTAATAGTTTCCTTTCCTACGAGCAGTACTTC.

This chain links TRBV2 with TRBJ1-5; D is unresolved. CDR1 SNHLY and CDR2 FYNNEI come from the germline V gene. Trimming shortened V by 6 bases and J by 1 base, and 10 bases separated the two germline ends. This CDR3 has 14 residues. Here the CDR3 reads CASSPWTSNQPQHF. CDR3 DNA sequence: TGTGCCAGCAGCCCCTGGACGAGCAATCAGCCCCAGCATTTT.

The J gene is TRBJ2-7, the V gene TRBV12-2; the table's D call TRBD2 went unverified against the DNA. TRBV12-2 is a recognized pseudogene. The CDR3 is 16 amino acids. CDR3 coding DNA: TGTGCAAGTCGCCCCATCGCGGGTCTTCCCCCCTACGAGCAGTACTTC. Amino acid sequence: CASRPIAGLPPYEQYF.

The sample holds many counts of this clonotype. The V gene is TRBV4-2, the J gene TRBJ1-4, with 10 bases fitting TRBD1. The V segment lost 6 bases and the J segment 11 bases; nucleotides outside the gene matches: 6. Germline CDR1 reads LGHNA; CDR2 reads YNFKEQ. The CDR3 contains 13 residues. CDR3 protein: CASSTGTGEKLFF. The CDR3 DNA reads TGTGCCAGCAGTACCGGGACAGGGGAGAAACTGTTTTTT.

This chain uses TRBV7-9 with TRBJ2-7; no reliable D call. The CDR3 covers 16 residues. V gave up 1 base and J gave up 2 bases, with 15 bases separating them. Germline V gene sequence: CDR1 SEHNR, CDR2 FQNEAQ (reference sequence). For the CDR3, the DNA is TGTGCCAGCAGCTTAGACCGGGCATTCCCCCCCTACGAGCAGTACTTC. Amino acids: CASSLDRAFPPYEQYF.

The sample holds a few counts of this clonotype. The CDR3 nucleotides are TGTGCCAGCAGTTACAGCGGGGGGGCCGTATCCTACAATGAGCAGTTCTTC. Translated: CASSYSGGAVSYNEQFF. V gene TRBV6-6 combines with J gene TRBJ2-1, with 10 nucleotides matching TRBD2. This CDR3 region has 17 residues. V lost 2 bases to trimming and J lost 1 base; unmatched junction nucleotides: 5. Germline V CDR1 and CDR2: MNHNY, SVGAGI (reference sequence).

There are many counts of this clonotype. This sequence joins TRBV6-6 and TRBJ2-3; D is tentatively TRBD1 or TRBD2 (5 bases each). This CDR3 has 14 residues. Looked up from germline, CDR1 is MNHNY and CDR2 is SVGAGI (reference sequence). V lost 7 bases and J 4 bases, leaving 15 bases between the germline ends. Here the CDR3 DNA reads TGTGCCAGCACCCCCATGCTGGGGGCAGATACGCAGTATTTT. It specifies CASTPMLGADTQYF.

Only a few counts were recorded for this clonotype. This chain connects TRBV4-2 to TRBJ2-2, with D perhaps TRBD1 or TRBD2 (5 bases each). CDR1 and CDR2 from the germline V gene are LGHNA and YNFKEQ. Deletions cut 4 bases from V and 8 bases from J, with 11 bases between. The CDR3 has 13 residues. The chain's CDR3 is CASSPGLTGELFF. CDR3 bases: TGTGCCAGCAGCCCGGGGCTTACGGGGGAGCTGTTTTTT.

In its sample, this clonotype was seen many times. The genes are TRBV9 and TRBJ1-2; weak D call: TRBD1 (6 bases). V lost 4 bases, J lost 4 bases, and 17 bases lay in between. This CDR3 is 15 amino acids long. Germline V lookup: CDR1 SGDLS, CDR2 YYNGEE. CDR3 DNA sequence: TGTGCCAGCAGCCCTGGACAGAGTGGAGGCTATGGCTACACCTTC. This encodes CASSPGQSGGYGYTF.

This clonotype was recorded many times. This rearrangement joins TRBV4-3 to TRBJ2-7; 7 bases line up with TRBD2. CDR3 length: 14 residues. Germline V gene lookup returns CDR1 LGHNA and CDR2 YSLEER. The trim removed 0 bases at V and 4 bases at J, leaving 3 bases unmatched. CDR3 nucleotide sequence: TGCGCCAGCAGCCAAGATCCACTAGCGTACGAGCAGTACTTC. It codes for CASSQDPLAYEQYF.

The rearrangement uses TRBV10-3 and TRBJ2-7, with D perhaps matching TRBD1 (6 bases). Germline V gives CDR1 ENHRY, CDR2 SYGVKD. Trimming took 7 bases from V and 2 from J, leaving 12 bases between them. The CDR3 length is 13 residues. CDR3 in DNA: TGTGCCATCACCACGGGGACAACCTACGAGCAGTACTTC. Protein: CAITTGTTYEQYF.

The CDR3 reads CASSKTERGEGEQYF. Here the CDR3 DNA reads TGTGCCAGCAGCAAAACCGAGCGGGGGGAAGGAGAGCAGTACTTC. This chain connects TRBV4-2 to TRBJ2-7; 9 nucleotides align to TRBD2. J gave up 7 bases and V 5 bases, and 12 bases lay outside the gene matches. There are 15 residues in the CDR3. Germline V gene data show CDR1 as LGHNA and CDR2 as YNFKEQ.

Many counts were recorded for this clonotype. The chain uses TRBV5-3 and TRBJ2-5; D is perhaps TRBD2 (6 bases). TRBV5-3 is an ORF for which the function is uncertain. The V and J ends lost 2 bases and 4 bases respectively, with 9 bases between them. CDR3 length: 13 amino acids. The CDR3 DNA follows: TGTGCCAGAAGCTTTACCGGGAGAGAGACCCAGTACTTC. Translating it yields CARSFTGRETQYF.

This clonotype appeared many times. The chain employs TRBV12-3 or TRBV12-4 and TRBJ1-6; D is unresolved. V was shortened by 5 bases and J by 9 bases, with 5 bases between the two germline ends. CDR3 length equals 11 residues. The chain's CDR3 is CASSETSPLHF. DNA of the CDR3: TGTGCCAGCAGTGAAACTTCACCCCTCCACTTT.

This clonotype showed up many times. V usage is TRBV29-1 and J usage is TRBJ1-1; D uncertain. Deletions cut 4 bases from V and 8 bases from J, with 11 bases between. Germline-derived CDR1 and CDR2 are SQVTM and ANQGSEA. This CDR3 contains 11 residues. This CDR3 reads CSVVDGSEAFF. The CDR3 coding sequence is TGCAGCGTTGTAGACGGATCCGAAGCTTTCTTT.

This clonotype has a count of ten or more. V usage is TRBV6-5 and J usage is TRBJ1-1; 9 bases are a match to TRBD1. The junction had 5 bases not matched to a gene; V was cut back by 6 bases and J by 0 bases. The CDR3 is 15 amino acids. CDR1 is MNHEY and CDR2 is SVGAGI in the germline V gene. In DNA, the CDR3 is TGTGCCAGCAGCCCCGACAGGGGGATGAACACTGAAGCTTTCTTT. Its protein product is CASSPDRGMNTEAFF.

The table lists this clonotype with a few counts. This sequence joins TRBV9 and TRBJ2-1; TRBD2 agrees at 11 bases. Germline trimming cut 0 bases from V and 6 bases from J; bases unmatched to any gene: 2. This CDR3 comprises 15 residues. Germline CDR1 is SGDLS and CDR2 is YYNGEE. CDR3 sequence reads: CASSVAGTSGNEQFF. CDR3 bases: TGTGCCAGCAGCGTAGCCGGGACTAGCGGCAATGAGCAGTTCTTC.

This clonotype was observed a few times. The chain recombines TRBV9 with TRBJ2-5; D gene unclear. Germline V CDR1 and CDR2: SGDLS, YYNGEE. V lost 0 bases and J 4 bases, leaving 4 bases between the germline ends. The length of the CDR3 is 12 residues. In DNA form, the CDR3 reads TGTGCCAGCAGCGTAGGATCAGAGACCCAGTACTTC. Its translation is CASSVGSETQYF. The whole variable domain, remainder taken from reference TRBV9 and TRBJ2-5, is DSGVTQTPKHLITATGQRVTLRCSPRSGDLSVYWYQQSLDQGLQFLIQYYNGEERAKGNILERFSAQQFPDLHSELNLSSLELGDSALYFCASSVGSETQYFGPGTRLLVL.

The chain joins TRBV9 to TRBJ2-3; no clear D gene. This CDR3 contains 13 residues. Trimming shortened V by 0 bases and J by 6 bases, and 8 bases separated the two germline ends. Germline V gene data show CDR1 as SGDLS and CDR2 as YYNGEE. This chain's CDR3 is CASSVGIGDTQYF. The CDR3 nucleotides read TGTGCCAGCAGCGTAGGAATAGGGGATACGCAGTATTTT.

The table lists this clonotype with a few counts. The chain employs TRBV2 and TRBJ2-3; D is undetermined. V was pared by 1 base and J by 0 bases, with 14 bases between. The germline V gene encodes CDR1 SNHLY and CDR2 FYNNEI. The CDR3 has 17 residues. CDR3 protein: CASSEVQGALSTDTQYF. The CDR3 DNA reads TGTGCCAGCAGTGAAGTACAAGGAGCGTTAAGCACAGATACGCAGTATTTT.

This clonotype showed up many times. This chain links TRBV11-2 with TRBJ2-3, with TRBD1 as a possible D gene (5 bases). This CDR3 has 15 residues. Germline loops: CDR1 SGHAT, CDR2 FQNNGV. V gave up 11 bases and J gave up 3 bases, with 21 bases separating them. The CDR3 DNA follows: TGTGCCGTATCCTCCGGGCAGGGAAATACAGATACGCAGTATTTT. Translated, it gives CAVSSGQGNTDTQYF.

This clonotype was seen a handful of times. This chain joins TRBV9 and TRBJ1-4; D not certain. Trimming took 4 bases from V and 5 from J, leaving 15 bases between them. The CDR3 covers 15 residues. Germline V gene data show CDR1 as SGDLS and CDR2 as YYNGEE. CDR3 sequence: CASSSRAAENEKLFF. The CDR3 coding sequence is TGTGCCAGCAGCTCAAGGGCGGCAGAGAATGAAAAACTGTTTTTT.